This TCR beta chain emerged from a study of shared clonotypes between healthy human individuals. The study's findings and limits: It was observed that 5% to 6.5% of naive CD4 clonotypes were shared across several donors.

From germline, CDR1 is SGHAT and CDR2 FQDESV (reference sequence). This CDR3 spans 15 amino acids. Unmatched junction bases numbered 2, after V lost 4 bases and J lost 7 bases. Generated by immunoSEQ multiplex PCR, the TCRdb table keeps only in-frame clones and is missing some. The sample holds approximately 1.5 million clones; approximately 98% are singletons and the top ten take about 0.4%. Points on this clone: No antigen is known for it.

This TCR was recovered from a man aged 25 to 40 in good health. Sequencing used naive CD4+ T cells sorted from blood. The subset was: CD45RA+ positively selected. The chain employs TRBV11-1 and TRBJ2-1; 15 bases are shared with TRBD2. CDR3 sequence reads: CASSSGLAGGNEQFF. The CDR3 nucleotides are TGTGCCAGCAGCTCGGGACTAGCGGGAGGAAATGAGCAGTTCTTC.